This section outlines one TCR beta chain sequence together with its context. Its antigen is unknown. The V and J ends lost 3 bases and 0 bases respectively, with 15 bases between them. The length of the CDR3 is 18 residues. Germline V lookup: CDR1 LNHDA, CDR2 SQIVND (reference sequence). The data originate from a study of response to subunit inactivated influenza vaccine. Findings of the study overall: There was a suggestion from the authors that each seasonal influenza vaccination recruits few new T cells.

Via MiXCR, TCRdb re-called the RT-PCR reads, giving one row per CDR3 protein. The data contain hundreds of thousands of distinct CDR3 sequences, about 14% of them seen just once; the ten biggest clones take up roughly 7.6%. The sequences come from PBMCs from blood, collected around 15 days before vaccination. This clonotype was obtained from a man aged 45-65 years who received an inactivated influenza vaccine. The chain uses TRBV19 and TRBJ2-6, with D perhaps TRBD1 or TRBD2 (6 bases each). For the CDR3, the DNA is TGTGCCAGTAGTATGCTGGAGGGGGGCCCCTCTGGGGCCAACGTCCTGACTTTC. Translating gives CASSMLEGGPSGANVLTF.